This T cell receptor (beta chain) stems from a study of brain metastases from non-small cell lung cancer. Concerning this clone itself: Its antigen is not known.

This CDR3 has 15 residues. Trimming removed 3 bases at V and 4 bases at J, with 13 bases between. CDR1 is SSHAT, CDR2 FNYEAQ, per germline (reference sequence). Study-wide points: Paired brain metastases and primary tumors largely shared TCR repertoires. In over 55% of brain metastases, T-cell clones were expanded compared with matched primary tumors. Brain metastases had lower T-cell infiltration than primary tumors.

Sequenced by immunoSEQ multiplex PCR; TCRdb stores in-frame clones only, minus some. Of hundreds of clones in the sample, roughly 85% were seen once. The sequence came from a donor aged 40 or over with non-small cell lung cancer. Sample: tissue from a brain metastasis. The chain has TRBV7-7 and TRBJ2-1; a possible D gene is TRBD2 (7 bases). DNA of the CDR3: TGTGCCAGCAGCTTTGGGGGGGCCCCGTACAATGAGCAGTTCTTC. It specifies CASSFGGAPYNEQFF.